The clone carrying this TCR beta chain was counted ten times or more. What it recognizes is unknown. Germline values: CDR1 SGDLS, CDR2 YYNGEE. V was clipped by 4 bases and J by 0 bases, with 18 bases between them. The CDR3 loop spans 17 amino acids. These data belong to a study of early T cells in non-severe SARS-CoV-2 infection. Looking at the study overall: The chains were unpaired, and the sequenced material was bulk RNA from unsorted whole blood.

Study outcomes and limitations: Matches to VDJdb favored anti-spike CD8 responses and missed private and CD4 specificities.

Researchers tagged individual cDNA molecules with unique molecular identifiers. MiXCR, applied by TCRdb to the 5' RACE reads, yields one record per CDR3 protein. The data hold some 67,000 distinct CDR3 sequences, with about 13% observed a single time. The sequenced sample consisted of whole blood. The sequence was obtained from an adult who was a healthcare worker with PCR-confirmed SARS-CoV-2 infection or an uninfected control (not recorded which). The chain recombines TRBV9 with TRBJ2-3; either TRBD1 or TRBD2 may supply D (5 bases each). The CDR3 DNA follows: TGTGCCAGCAGCAGACTTGGGACGTCGATTAGCACAGATACGCAGTATTTT. Translation gives CASSRLGTSISTDTQYF.